These T cell receptor beta chains were read from a single sample in a study of cytotoxic CD8 clonotypes in ibrutinib-treated CLL. Using immunoSEQ multiplex PCR, the repertoire was profiled, and TCRdb retains in-frame clones only, with some absent. The data hold more than 150,000 clones, with approximately 68% observed a single time. The sequencing here drew on PBMCs, taken after 24 months of ibrutinib treatment. The receptors come from a human donor with chronic lymphocytic leukemia. Both conserved end residues are part of each CDR3. A D gene is named only where the DNA matches it firmly. Clone size is given for some rows only: seen once, a few or many times, or a class if the clone is expanded.

d_call clone_size j_call v_call cdr3_aa cdr3_nt
NA few TRBJ1-5 TRBV28 CASSFSGGGQPQHF TGTGCCAGCAGTTTTAGTGGGGGCGGTCAGCCCCAGCATTTT
NA NA TRBJ2-7 TRBV6-5 CASTRGYEQYF TGTGCCAGCACCCGGGGGTACGAGCAGTACTTC
NA NA TRBJ2-1 TRBV30 CAWSLTNEQFF TGTGCCTGGTCTCTAACCAATGAGCAGTTCTTC
TRBD2 NA TRBJ2-1 TRBV28 CASSLPGLVEDEQFF TGTGCCAGCAGCTTACCGGGACTAGTCGAAGATGAGCAGTTCTTC
TRBD1 NA TRBJ1-2 TRBV19 CASSLDRGSGYGYTF TGTGCCAGTAGTCTAGACAGGGGCTCGGGGTATGGCTACACCTTC
TRBD2 once TRBJ2-3 TRBV5-1 CASSPLAGLPTDTQYF TGCGCCAGCAGCCCCCTAGCGGGCCTCCCCACAGATACGCAGTATTTT
TRBD2 once TRBJ2-5 TRBV28 CASRPGLAVETQYF TGTGCCAGCAGACCGGGACTAGCGGTAGAGACCCAGTACTTC
NA NA TRBJ2-7 TRBV29-1 CSVGVVGTYEQYF TGCAGCGTCGGGGTGGTAGGCACCTACGAGCAGTACTTC
NA NA TRBJ2-5 TRBV5-4 CASSTTGTQYF TGTGCCAGCAGCACGACTGGGACCCAGTACTTC
NA NA TRBJ2-3 TRBV5-5 CASSLLLYSTDTQYF TGTGCCAGCAGCTTGTTGTTATACAGCACAGATACGCAGTATTTT
NA NA TRBJ2-7 TRBV7-2 CASSLADGTYGQYF TGTGCCAGCAGCTTAGCGGACGGGACCTACGGGCAGTACTTC
TRBD2 NA TRBJ2-2 TRBV29-1 CSVEERGNTGELFF TGCAGCGTTGAGGAGCGGGGAAACACCGGGGAGCTGTTTTTT
TRBD2 once TRBJ2-1 TRBV6-5 CASSHRGRSNEQFF TGTGCCAGCAGTCACCGCGGGAGAAGCAATGAGCAGTTCTTC